This T cell receptor beta chain was found in a study of shared clonotypes between healthy human individuals. Study-wide points: Few donors restricted represented genetic and exposure-history diversity. Generally, naive subsets (rather than memory subsets) showed larger estimated richness.

Of note for this clone: What it binds is unknown.

Germline V gene data show CDR1 as MDHEN and CDR2 as SYDVKM. The CDR3 length is 17 residues. V was cut by 5 bases and J by 0 bases, with 18 bases left in between. Clones were sequenced by immunoSEQ multiplex PCR, and TCRdb holds only the in-frame ones, with some missing. The sample includes 2 million to 3 million clones, over 85% of them seen just once. V gene TRBV28 combines with J gene TRBJ2-3, with a tentative D call TRBD1 (5 bases). This sequence originates from a man aged 18-30 years in good health. Some clones in this sample may be carry-over from other donors' samples. The sequenced sample consisted of naive CD4+ T cells from PBMCs. Documented subset: CD45RA+ positively selected. As DNA, the CDR3 is TGTGCCAGCAGTCCCCGACAGACGGACACTAGCACAGATACGCAGTATTTT. Translating gives CASSPRQTDTSTDTQYF.